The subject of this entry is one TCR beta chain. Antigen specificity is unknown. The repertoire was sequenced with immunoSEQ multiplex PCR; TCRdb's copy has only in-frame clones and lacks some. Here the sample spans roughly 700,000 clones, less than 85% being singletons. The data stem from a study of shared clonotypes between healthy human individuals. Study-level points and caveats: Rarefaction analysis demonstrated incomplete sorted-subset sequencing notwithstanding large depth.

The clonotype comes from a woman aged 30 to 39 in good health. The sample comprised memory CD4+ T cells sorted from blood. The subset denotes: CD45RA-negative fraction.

CDR3 region: CASSLSFPGRTSGRNTIYF. The CDR3 coding sequence is TGTGCCAGCAGTTTATCCTTTCCAGGACGGACCTCTGGTAGAAACACCATATATTTT. The chain combines TRBV28 with TRBJ1-3; D uncertain. Germline CDR1 and CDR2: MDHEN and SYDVKM. V was pared by 1 base and J by 5 bases, with 24 bases between. The CDR3 is 19 amino acids.